This entry concerns a single TCR beta chain. In the original workflow: Nucleated cell counts were estimated from reference gene primer amplification. Sequencing used immunoSEQ multiplex PCR; TCRdb keeps in-frame clones, though not all of them. That table supplies the V and J calls and clone size; D and trimming were determined from the DNA. Of fewer than 65,000 clones in the sample, approximately 85% were seen once. This sample was included in a study of blood T cell repertoires in COVID-19. At the level of the study: Acute-phase and convalescent COVID-19 samples originated in the United States, Italy and Spain. The cDNA or gDNA used as material had been derived from T cells, B-cell-depleted T cells, or PBMCs.

Source material: peripheral blood. This sequence was found in a human donor in a cohort sampled during active COVID-19.

As DNA, the CDR3 is TGCGCCAGCAGCTTCCCGGGGGAGGACACTGAAGCTTTCTTT. Translation: CASSFPGEDTEAFF. V usage is TRBV5-1 and J usage is TRBJ1-1; D is possibly TRBD1 (5 bases). The CDR3 extends over 14 amino acids. Trimming shortened V by 2 bases and J by 3 bases, and 11 bases separated the two germline ends. Germline assignment: CDR1 SGHRS and CDR2 YFSETQ.